The 10 T cell receptor beta chains listed next were all sequenced from one sample in a study of regulatory T cells in long-lasting Graves disease. Investigators prepared the TCR beta libraries by applying iRepertoire HTBI primers and Arm-PCR of CDR3 regions. TCRdb called the multiplex PCR reads again in MiXCR, with one record for every CDR3 protein. The sample lists some 250,000 distinct CDR3 sequences; about 19% were seen once. Time point given: newly diagnosed GD, antithyroid drugs for less than 3 months. The TCR library was made from RNA that had been extracted from PBMCs in TRIzol. The source material was peripheral blood mononuclear cells (PBMCs), sampled at new diagnosis, from a patient treated with antithyroid drugs. These receptors all stem from a female donor with Graves disease.

The table lists this clonotype with many counts. This chain links TRBV20-1 with TRBJ2-3; TRBD1 matches 7 bases. This CDR3 region has 17 residues. Germline values: CDR1 DFQATT, CDR2 SNEGSKA (reference sequence). V lost 0 bases to trimming and J lost 0 bases; unmatched junction nucleotides: 9. The CDR3 DNA is TGCAGTGCTAGAGATCCTGAACAGGGGACAAGCACAGATACGCAGTATTTT. Amino acid sequence: CSARDPEQGTSTDTQYF.

Many counts were recorded for this clonotype. The chain links TRBV7-3 to TRBJ2-1, with D perhaps TRBD2 (7 bases). CDR1 is SGHTA and CDR2 is FQGTGA in the germline V gene. CDR3 length: 16 amino acids. V lost 1 base, J lost 6 bases, and 16 bases lay in between. The CDR3: CASSLNKGGRINEQFF. CDR3 DNA: TGTGCCAGCAGCTTAAACAAGGGGGGGAGAATCAATGAGCAGTTCTTC.

This clonotype was picked up many times. The chain employs TRBV27 and TRBJ2-1, with D tentatively TRBD1 (6 bases). The V gene's germline CDR1 is MNHEY and CDR2 SMNVEV (reference sequence). The V gene lost 4 bases and the J gene lost 0 bases, with 16 bases spanning the gap. The CDR3 runs 17 residues. The DNA of the CDR3 is TGTGCCAGCAGTTCAAGCAGACAGGCCAGCTCCTACAATGAGCAGTTCTTC. Its translation is CASSSSRQASSYNEQFF.

Regarding this clonotype: A single base separates this from a much larger clone, so it may be a read error. The rearrangement uses TRBV7-2 and TRBJ2-3; 12 bases are a match to TRBD2. Germline V gene sequence: CDR1 SGHTA, CDR2 FQGNSA. The ends lost 8 bases at V and 10 bases at J; junction bases unmatched: 16. CDR3 size: 16 residues. The CDR3 DNA sequence: TGTGCCAGCGCCTCCCCCGGCCTAGCGGGGGGGGGGGCGCAGTATTTT. Its translation is CASASPGLAGGGAQYF.

Ten or more counts support this clonotype. Germline is not matched at one junction end, which may reflect a read error. The gene calls are TRBV3-1 and TRBJ2-5; the D gene is possibly TRBD1 (5 bases). Germline CDR1 and CDR2: LGHDT and YNNKEL (reference sequence). CDR3 size: 14 residues. The CDR3 nucleotides are TGTGCCAGCAGCCAAGATCCGACAGTCCAGACCCGGTACTTC. This translates into CASSQDPTVQTRYF.

This clonotype was seen at least ten times. The rearrangement joins TRBV2 to TRBJ2-2, with 10 positions matching TRBD2. The junction had 26 bases not matched to a gene; V was cut back by 6 bases and J by 1 base. There are 23 residues in the CDR3. Per the germline V gene, CDR1 is SNHLY and CDR2 is FYNNEI. The CDR3 reads CASRPPLSLGASGRIENTGELFF. The CDR3 bases are TGTGCCAGCAGGCCTCCCCTTTCGCTAGGAGCTAGCGGGAGAATTGAGAACACCGGGGAGCTGTTTTTT.

This clonotype was counted at least ten times. The chain links TRBV7-3 to TRBJ2-1; D possibly matches TRBD1 or TRBD2 (5 bases each). Germline values: CDR1 SGHTA, CDR2 FQGTGA. CDR3 length equals 13 residues. Between the trimmed V and J ends, which lost 8 bases and 4 bases, there was a span of 12 bases. Here the CDR3 DNA reads TGTGCCAGCGCCCCGGGACGGTACAATGAGCAGTTCTTC. Protein: CASAPGRYNEQFF.

In its sample, this clonotype was seen many times. DNA for the CDR3: TGTGCCAGCTCACCACAGGACCAAACTAGCACAGATACGCAGTATTTT. Amino acids: CASSPQDQTSTDTQYF. This chain joins TRBV18 and TRBJ2-3; no clear D. Germline values: CDR1 KGHSH, CDR2 LQKENI. V was cut by 1 base and J by 0 bases, with 11 bases left in between. The CDR3 runs 16 residues.

This clonotype was seen at least ten times. V and J are TRBV20-1 and TRBJ2-7; 10 bases line up with TRBD2. The length of the CDR3 is 14 residues. The germline V gene encodes CDR1 DFQATT and CDR2 SNEGSKA (reference sequence). Trimming at V came to 5 bases and at J to 2 bases, leaving 6 bases not matched to a gene. Here the CDR3 reads CSAPKRGGAYEQYF. In DNA form, the CDR3 reads TGCAGTGCTCCGAAGCGGGGGGGAGCCTACGAGCAGTACTTC.

This clonotype was seen at least ten times. V is TRBV20-1 and J is TRBJ2-3, with 8 bases matching TRBD2. V shed 0 bases and J 0 bases; nucleotides not matched to a gene: 14. CDR3 length: 19 residues. CDR1 and CDR2 (germline): DFQATT, SNEGSKA (reference sequence). CDR3 in amino acids: CSARDLGAGALSSTDTQYF. The CDR3 region has the DNA TGCAGTGCTAGAGATCTCGGAGCGGGGGCCCTATCTAGCACAGATACGCAGTATTTT.